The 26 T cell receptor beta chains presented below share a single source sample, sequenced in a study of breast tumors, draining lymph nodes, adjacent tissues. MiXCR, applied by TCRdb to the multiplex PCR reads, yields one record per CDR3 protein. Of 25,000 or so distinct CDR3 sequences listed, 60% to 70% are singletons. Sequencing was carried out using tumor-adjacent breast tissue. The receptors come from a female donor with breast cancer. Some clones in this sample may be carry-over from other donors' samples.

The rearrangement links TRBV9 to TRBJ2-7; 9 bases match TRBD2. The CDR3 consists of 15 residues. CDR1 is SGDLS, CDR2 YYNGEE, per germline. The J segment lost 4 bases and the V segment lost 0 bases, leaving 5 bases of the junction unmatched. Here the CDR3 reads CASSVAGTSLYEQYF. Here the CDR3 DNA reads TGTGCCAGCAGCGTAGCGGGGACTAGCTTGTACGAGCAGTACTTC.

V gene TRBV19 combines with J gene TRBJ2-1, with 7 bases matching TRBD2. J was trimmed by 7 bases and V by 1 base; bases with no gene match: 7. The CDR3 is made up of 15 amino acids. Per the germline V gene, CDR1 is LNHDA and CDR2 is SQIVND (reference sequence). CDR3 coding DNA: TGTGCCAGTAGTATAGGGGCGGGAGATTTTAATGAGCAGTTCTTC. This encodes CASSIGAGDFNEQFF.

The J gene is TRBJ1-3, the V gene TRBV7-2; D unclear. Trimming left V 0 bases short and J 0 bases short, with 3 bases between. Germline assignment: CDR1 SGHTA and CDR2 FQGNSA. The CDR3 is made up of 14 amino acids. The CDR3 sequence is CASSLAASGNTIYF. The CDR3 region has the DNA TGTGCCAGCAGCTTAGCCGCCTCTGGAAACACCATATATTTT.

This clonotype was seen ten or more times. The CDR3 DNA is TGCAGTGCTAGAGATCGACAACAGGGATATTTCTACGAGCAGTACTTC. It codes for CSARDRQQGYFYEQYF. The gene calls are TRBV20-1 and TRBJ2-7; D is perhaps TRBD1 (6 bases). This CDR3 region has 16 residues. Germline V gives CDR1 DFQATT, CDR2 SNEGSKA (reference sequence). The germline V and J ends were trimmed by 0 bases and 3 bases, with 18 bases remaining between them.

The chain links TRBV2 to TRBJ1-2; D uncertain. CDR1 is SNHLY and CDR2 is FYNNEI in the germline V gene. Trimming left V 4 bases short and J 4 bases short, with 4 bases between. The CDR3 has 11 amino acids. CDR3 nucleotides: TGTGCCAGCAGTGGTTTCTATGGCTACACCTTC. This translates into CASSGFYGYTF.

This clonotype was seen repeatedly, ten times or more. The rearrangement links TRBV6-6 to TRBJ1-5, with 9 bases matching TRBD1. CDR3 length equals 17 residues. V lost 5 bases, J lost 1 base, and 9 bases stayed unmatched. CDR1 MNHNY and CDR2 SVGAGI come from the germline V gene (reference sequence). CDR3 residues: CASSPGQGIRSNQPQHF. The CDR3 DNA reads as TGTGCCAGCAGTCCGGGACAGGGTATTAGGAGCAATCAGCCCCAGCATTTT.

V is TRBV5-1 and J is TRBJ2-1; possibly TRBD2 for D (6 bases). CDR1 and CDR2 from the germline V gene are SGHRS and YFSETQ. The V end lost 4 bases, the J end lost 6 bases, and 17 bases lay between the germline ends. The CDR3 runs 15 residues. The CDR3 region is CASSQGGSLGNEQFF. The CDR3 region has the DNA TGCGCCAGCAGCCAGGGAGGCAGCCTAGGCAATGAGCAGTTCTTC.

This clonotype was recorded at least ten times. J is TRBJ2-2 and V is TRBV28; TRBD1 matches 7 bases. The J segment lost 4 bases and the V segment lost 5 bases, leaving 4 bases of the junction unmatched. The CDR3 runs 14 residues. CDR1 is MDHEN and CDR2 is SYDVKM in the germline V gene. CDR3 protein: CASSTTGRTGELFF. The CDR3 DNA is TGTGCCAGCAGTACGACAGGGCGCACCGGGGAGCTGTTTTTT.

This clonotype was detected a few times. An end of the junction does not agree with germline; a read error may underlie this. The CDR3 protein is CASSVGGADTQYF. In DNA form, the CDR3 reads TGTGCCAGCAGCGTAGGGGGGGCAGATACGCAGTATTTT. The chain is built from TRBV13 and TRBJ2-3; perhaps TRBD2 as D (7 bases). Germline V gene data show CDR1 as PRHDT and CDR2 as FYEKMQ (reference sequence). The CDR3 has 13 residues.

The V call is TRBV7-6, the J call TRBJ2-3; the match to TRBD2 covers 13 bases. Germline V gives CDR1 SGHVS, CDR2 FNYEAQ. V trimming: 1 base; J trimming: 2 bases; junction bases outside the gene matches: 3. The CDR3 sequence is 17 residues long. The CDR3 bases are TGTGCCAGCAGCTTAGATGGGACTAGCGGGATCACAGATACGCAGTATTTT. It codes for CASSLDGTSGITDTQYF.

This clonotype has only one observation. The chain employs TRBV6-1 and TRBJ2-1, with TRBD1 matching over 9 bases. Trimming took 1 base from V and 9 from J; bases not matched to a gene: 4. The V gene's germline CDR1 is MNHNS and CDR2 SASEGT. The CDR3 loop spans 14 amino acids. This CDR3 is CASSEGETGGEQFF. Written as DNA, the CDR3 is TGTGCCAGCAGTGAAGGGGAGACAGGGGGTGAGCAGTTCTTC.

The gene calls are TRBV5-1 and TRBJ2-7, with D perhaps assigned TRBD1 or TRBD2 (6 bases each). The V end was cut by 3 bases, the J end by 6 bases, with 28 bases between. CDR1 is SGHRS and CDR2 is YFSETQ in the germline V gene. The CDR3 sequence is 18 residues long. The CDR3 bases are TGCGCCAGCAGCTCACAGGGTCCGGGGGAGCCATATCTACGCGAGCAGTACTTC. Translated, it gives CASSSQGPGEPYLREQYF.

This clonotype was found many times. CDR3 protein: CASSYISNQPQHF. DNA of the CDR3: TGTGCCAGCAGTTACATTAGCAATCAGCCCCAGCATTTT. The V and J genes are TRBV6-6 and TRBJ1-5; no firm D call. Germline-derived CDR1 and CDR2 are MNHNY and SVGAGI (reference sequence). The CDR3 consists of 13 residues. The V end lost 2 bases, the J end lost 0 bases, and 2 bases lay between the germline ends.

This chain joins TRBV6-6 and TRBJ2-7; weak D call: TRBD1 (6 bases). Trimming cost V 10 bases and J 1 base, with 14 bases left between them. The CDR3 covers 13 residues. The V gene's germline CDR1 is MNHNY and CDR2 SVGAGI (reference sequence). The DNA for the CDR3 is TGTGCCACTCTTAGGCAGGGGTCCTACGAGCAGTACTTC. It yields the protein CATLRQGSYEQYF.

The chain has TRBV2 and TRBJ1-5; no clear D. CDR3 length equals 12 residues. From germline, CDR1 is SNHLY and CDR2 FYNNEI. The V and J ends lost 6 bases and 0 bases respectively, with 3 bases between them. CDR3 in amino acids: CASRRSNQPQHF. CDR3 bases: TGTGCCAGCAGGCGTAGCAATCAGCCCCAGCATTTT.

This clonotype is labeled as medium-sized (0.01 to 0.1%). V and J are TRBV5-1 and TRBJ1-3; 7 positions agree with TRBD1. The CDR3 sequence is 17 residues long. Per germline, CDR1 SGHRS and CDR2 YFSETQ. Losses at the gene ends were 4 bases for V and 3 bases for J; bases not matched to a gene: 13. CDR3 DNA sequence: TGCGCCAGCAGCCCCTCGACAGGGTCGTACGGTGGAAACACCATATATTTT. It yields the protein CASSPSTGSYGGNTIYF.

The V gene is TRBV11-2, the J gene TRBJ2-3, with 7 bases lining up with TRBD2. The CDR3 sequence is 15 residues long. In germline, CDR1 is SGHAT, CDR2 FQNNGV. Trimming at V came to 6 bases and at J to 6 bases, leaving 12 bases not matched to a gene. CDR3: CASRELPAGMDTQYF. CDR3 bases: TGTGCCAGCAGAGAACTCCCAGCGGGAATGGATACGCAGTATTTT.

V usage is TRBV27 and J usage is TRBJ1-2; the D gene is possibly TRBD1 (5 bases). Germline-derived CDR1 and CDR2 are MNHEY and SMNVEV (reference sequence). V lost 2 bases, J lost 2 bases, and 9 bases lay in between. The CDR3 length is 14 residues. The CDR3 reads CASSLQGGNYGYTF. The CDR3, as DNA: TGTGCCAGCAGTTTACAGGGAGGGAACTATGGCTACACCTTC.

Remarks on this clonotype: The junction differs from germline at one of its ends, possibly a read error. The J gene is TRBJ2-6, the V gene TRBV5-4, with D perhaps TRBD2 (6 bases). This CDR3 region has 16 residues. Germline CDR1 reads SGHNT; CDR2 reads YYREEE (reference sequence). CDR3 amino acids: CASSPGGVTGANILTF. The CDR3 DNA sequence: TGTGCTAGCAGTCCCGGCGGGGTGACCGGGGCCAACATCCTGACTTTC.

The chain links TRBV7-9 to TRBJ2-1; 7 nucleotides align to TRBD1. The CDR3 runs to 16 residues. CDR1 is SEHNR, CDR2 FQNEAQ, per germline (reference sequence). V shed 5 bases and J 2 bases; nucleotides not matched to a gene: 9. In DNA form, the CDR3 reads TGTGCCAGCAGCCCAAGGGACAGCCTAGCCTACAATGAGCAGTTCTTC. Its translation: CASSPRDSLAYNEQFF.

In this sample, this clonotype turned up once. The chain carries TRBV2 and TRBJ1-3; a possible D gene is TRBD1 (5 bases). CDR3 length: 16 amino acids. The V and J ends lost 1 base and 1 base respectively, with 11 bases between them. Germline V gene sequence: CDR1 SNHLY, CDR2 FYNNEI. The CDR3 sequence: CASSEESAGSGNTIYF. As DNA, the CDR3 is TGTGCCAGCAGTGAAGAATCGGCAGGGTCTGGAAACACCATATATTTT.

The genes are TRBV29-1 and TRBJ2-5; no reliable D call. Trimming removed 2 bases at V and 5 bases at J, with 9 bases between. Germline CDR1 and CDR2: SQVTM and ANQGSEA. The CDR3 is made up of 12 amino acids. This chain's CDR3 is CSVESGWETQYF. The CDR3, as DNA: TGCAGCGTTGAATCGGGTTGGGAGACCCAGTACTTC.

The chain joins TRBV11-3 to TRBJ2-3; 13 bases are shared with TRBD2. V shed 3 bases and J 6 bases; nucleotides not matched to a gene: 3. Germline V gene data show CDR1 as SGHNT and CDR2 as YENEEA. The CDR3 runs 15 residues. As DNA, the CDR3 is TGTGCCAGCAGCTTCGGGACTAGCGGGAAGGATACGCAGTATTTT. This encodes CASSFGTSGKDTQYF.

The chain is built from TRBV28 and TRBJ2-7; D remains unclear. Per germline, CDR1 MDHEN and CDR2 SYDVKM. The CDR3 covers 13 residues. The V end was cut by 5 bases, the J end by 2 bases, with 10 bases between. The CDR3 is CASSTWRTYEQYF. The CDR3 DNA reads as TGTGCCAGCAGTACATGGAGAACCTACGAGCAGTACTTC.

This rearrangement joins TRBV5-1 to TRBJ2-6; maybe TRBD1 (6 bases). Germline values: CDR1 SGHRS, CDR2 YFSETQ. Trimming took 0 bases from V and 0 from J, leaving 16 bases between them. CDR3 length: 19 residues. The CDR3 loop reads CASSLGTDPFRSGANVLTF. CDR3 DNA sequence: TGCGCCAGCAGCTTGGGGACAGACCCTTTTCGCTCTGGGGCCAACGTCCTGACTTTC.

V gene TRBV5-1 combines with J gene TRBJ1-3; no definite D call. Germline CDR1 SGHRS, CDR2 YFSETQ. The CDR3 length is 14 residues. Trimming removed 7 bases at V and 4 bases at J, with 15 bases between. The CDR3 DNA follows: TGCGCCAGCCGGGCGGAGGGAGGAGGAAACACCATATATTTT. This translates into CASRAEGGGNTIYF.